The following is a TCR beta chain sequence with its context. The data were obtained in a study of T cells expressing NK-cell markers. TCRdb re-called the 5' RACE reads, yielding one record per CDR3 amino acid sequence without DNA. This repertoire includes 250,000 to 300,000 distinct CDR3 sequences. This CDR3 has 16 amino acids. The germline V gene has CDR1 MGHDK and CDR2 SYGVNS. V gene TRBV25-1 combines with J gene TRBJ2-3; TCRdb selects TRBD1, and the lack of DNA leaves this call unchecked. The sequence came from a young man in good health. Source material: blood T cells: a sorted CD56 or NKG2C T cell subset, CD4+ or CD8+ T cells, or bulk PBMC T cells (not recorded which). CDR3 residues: CASSDSGTGDTDTQYF.